The 12 T cell receptor beta chains given below trace back to one sample, sequenced in a study of immune evolution from preneoplasia to lung adenocarcinoma (dated by TCRdb to the early 2020s). Libraries came from the immunoSEQ multiplex PCR assay. The table comes from immuneACCESS by way of TCRdb, which keeps in-frame sequences with V and J called. Part of the clones is missing from these tables; in studies checked, under half for an unresolved V gene and the rest for unknown reasons. Present in this sample are a few thousand clones, approximately 79% of which were seen just once. The ten largest clonotypes hold under 35% of the sample. The sequenced sample consisted of FFPE invasive lung adenocarcinoma tissue. In the paper's terms, the cell subset or site label means: frankly invasive lung adenocarcinoma (ADC). Receptors were obtained from a person between 35 and 65 years old with lung adenocarcinoma. Some clones in this sample may be carry-over from other donors' samples.

This chain uses TRBV6-5 with TRBJ1-2; the D gene is possibly TRBD1 (5 bases). Trimming shortened V by 6 bases and J by 0 bases, and 11 bases separated the two germline ends. The CDR3 has 14 residues. Per the germline V gene, CDR1 is MNHEY and CDR2 is SVGAGI. The CDR3 nucleotides are TGTGCCAGCAGCCGGGACCCTTCTAACTATGGCTACACCTTC. It encodes CASSRDPSNYGYTF.

Concerning this clone: This CDR3 is missing its conserved last phenylalanine or tryptophan, likely due to a read error. V gene TRBV30 combines with J gene TRBJ2-4; D may be TRBD2 (6 bases). This CDR3 region has 15 residues. The V gene lost 0 bases and the J gene lost 5 bases, with 14 bases spanning the gap. The germline V gene has CDR1 GTSNPN and CDR2 SVGIG (reference sequence). CDR3 DNA: TGTGCCTGGAGTGTAACAGGCGGGGTGCAAAACATTCAGTACTCC. As protein: CAWSVTGGVQNIQYS.

This clone has a handful of counts. The V gene is TRBV5-1, the J gene TRBJ2-7, with D perhaps matching TRBD2 (5 bases). This CDR3 region has 13 residues. Looked up from germline, CDR1 is SGHRS and CDR2 is YFSETQ. V lost 4 bases and J 3 bases, leaving 11 bases between the germline ends. DNA of the CDR3: TGCGCCAGCAGCCCCGGACTCAACTACGAGCAGTACTTC. Translation: CASSPGLNYEQYF. Filled out from reference TRBV5-1 and TRBJ2-7, the complete variable domain reads KAGVTQTPRYLIKTRGQQVTLSCSPISGHRSVSWYQQTPGQGLQFLFEYFSETQRNKGNFPGRFSGRQFSNSRSEMNVSTLELGDSALYLCASSPGLNYEQYFGPGTRLTVT.

The genes are TRBV5-1 and TRBJ1-2; the D is unclear. CDR1 is SGHRS and CDR2 is YFSETQ in the germline V gene. The CDR3 is 12 amino acids. Trimming pared 4 bases from V and 0 bases from J, leaving 4 bases between. The CDR3 spells CASSTTNYGYTF. The DNA of the CDR3 is TGCGCCAGCAGCACCACTAACTATGGCTACACCTTC.

The rearrangement joins TRBV21-1 to TRBJ1-2. TRBV21-1 is classified as a pseudogene. The CDR3 totals 11 residues. The CDR3 loop is CASIGPRGYTF. CDR3 nucleotides: TGTGCCAGCATTGGCCCGCGTGGCTACACCTTC.

CDR3 protein: CATSRAGTGNTEAFF. The CDR3, as DNA: TGTGCCACCAGCAGAGCTGGGACAGGGAACACTGAAGCTTTCTTT. The chain employs TRBV15 and TRBJ1-1; 8 bases agree with TRBD1. The CDR3 extends over 15 amino acids. The V gene end was trimmed by 1 base and the J gene end by 1 base; junction bases not matched to a gene: 2. CDR1 is LNHNV and CDR2 is YYDKDF in the germline V gene (reference sequence). Combining the CDR3 with reference TRBV15 and TRBJ1-1 gives the whole variable domain DAMVIQNPRYQVTQFGKPVTLSCSQTLNHNVMYWYQQKSSQAPKLLFHYYDKDFNNEADTPDNFQSRRPNTSFCFLDIRSPGLGDTAMYLCATSRAGTGNTEAFFGQGTRLTVV.

The V and J genes are TRBV6-5 and TRBJ1-4; TRBD1 is a possible D gene (6 bases). The germline V gene has CDR1 MNHEY and CDR2 SVGAGI. V lost 6 bases and J lost 7, with 18 bases in between. CDR3 length: 15 residues. The CDR3 coding sequence is TGTGCCAGCAGCGTACAGGGTTTGCTTACTGAAAAACTGTTTTTT. It yields the protein CASSVQGLLTEKLFF.

This chain connects TRBV18 to TRBJ2-3; 7 nucleotides agree with TRBD1. Germline CDR1 is KGHSH and CDR2 is LQKENI. Trimming cost V 4 bases and J 4 bases; bases outside gene matches: 5. This CDR3 contains 14 residues. The CDR3 nucleotides are TGTGCCAGCTCACGGAATAGGGGGCCAGATACGCAGTATTTT. It translates to CASSRNRGPDTQYF.

The gene calls are TRBV6-5 and TRBJ1-5; TRBD1 matches 7 bases. CDR1 MNHEY and CDR2 SVGAGI come from the germline V gene. The CDR3 sequence is 14 residues long. V shed 0 bases, J shed 4 bases, and the junction held 0 bases outside the gene matches. CDR3 residues: CASSYSGQNQPQHF. For the CDR3, the DNA is TGTGCCAGCAGTTACTCGGGACAGAATCAGCCCCAGCATTTT.

This rearrangement joins TRBV5-4 to TRBJ2-3, with a tentative D call TRBD2 (6 bases). Germline V CDR1 and CDR2: SGHNT, YYREEE (reference sequence). This CDR3 has 13 residues. V was shortened by 7 bases and J by 6 bases, with 15 bases between the two germline ends. The CDR3 spells CASRSIGGDTQYF. The CDR3, as DNA: TGTGCCAGCCGGAGTATTGGGGGGGATACGCAGTATTTT.

The chain has TRBV7-2 and TRBJ1-2, with D unclear. CDR1 is SGHTA and CDR2 is FQGNSA in the germline V gene. The CDR3 runs to 13 residues. Trimming removed 5 bases from V and 4 bases from J, with 11 bases in between. The CDR3 spells CASSPALGYGYTF. The CDR3 nucleotides read TGTGCCAGCAGCCCCGCCCTCGGCTATGGCTACACCTTC. The full variable domain, completed using reference TRBV7-2 and TRBJ1-2, is GAGVSQSPSNKVTEKGKDVELRCDPISGHTALYWYRQSLGQGLEFLIYFQGNSAPDKSGLPSDRFSAERTGGSVSTLTIQRTQQEDSAVYLCASSPALGYGYTFGSGTRLTVV.

The rearrangement links TRBV14 to TRBJ2-7; a weak D match, TRBD2 (5 bases). This CDR3 has 14 amino acids. V was shortened by 5 bases and J by 4 bases, with 15 bases between the two germline ends. Germline lookup yields CDR1 SGHDN and CDR2 FVKESK. The DNA of the CDR3 is TGTGCCAGCAGCGCGCTATCGACTAATTACGAGCAGTACTTC. This sequence encodes CASSALSTNYEQYF.